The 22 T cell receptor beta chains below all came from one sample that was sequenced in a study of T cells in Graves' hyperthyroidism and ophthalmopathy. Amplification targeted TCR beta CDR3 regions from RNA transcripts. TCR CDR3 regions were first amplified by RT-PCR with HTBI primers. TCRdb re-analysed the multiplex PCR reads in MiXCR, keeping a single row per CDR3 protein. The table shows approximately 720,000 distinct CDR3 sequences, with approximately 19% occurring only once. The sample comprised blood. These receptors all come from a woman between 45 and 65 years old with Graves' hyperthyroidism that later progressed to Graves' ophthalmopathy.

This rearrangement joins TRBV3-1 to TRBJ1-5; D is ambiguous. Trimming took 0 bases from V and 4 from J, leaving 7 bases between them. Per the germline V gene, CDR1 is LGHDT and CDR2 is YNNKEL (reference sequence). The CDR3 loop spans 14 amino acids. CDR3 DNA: TGTGCCAGCAGCCAAGATCAGGTGAATCAGCCCCAGCATTTT. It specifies CASSQDQVNQPQHF.

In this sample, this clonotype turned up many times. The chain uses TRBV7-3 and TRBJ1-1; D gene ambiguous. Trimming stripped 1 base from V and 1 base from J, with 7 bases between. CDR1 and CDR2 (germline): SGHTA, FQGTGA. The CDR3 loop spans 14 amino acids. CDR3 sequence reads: CASSLIGPNTEAFF. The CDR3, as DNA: TGTGCCAGCAGCTTAATTGGGCCGAACACTGAAGCTTTCTTT.

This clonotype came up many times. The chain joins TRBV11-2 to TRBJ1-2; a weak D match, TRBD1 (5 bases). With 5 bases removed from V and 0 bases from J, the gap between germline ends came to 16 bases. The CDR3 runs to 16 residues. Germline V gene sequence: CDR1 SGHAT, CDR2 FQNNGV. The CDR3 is CASSPTYRSTNYGYTF. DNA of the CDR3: TGTGCCAGCAGCCCGACCTACAGGTCTACTAACTATGGCTACACCTTC.

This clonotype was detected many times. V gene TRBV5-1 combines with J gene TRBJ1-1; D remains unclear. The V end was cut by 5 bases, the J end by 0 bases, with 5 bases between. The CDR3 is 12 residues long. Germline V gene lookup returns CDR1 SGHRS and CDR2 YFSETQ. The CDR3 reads CASRQVNTEAFF. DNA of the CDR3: TGCGCCAGCAGGCAAGTGAACACTGAAGCTTTCTTT. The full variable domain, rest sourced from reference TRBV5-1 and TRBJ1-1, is KAGVTQTPRYLIKTRGQQVTLSCSPISGHRSVSWYQQTPGQGLQFLFEYFSETQRNKGNFPGRFSGRQFSNSRSEMNVSTLELGDSALYLCASRQVNTEAFFGQGTRLTVV.

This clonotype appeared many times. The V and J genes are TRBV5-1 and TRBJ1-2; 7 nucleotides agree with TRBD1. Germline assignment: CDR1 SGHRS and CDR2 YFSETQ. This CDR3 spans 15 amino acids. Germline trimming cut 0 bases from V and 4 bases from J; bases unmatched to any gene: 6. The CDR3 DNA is TGCGCCAGCAGCTTGGCCGAGGGGGCGGTCTATGGCTACACCTTC. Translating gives CASSLAEGAVYGYTF.

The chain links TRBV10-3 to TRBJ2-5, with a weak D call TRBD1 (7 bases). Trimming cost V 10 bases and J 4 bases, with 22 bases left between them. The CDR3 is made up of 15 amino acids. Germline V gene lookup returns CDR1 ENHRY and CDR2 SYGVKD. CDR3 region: CATKGGTEEGETQYF. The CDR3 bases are TGTGCCACCAAAGGGGGGACAGAAGAGGGAGAGACCCAGTACTTC.

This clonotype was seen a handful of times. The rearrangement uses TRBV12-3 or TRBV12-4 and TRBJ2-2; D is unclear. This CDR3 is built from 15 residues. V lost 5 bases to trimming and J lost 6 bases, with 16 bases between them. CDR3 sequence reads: CASSPGPGWSGELFF. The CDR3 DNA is TGTGCCAGCAGTCCCGGGCCTGGATGGTCCGGGGAGCTGTTTTTT.

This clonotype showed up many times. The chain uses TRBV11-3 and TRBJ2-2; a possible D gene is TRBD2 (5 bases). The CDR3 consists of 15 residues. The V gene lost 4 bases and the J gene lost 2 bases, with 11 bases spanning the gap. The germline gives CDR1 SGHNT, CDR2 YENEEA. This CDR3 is CASSSRDSNTGELFF. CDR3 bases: TGTGCCAGCAGCTCACGGGATTCAAACACCGGGGAGCTGTTTTTT.

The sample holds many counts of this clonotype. CDR3 amino acids: CASTPRVLTDTFEQYF. CDR3 DNA: TGTGCCAGCACCCCGAGGGTTTTGACAGACACCTTCGAGCAGTACTTC. This chain joins TRBV6-1 and TRBJ2-7, with D perhaps TRBD1 or TRBD2 (5 bases each). CDR3 size: 16 residues. Germline V CDR1 and CDR2: MNHNS, SASEGT. The V gene lost 7 bases and the J gene lost 6 bases, with 25 bases spanning the gap.

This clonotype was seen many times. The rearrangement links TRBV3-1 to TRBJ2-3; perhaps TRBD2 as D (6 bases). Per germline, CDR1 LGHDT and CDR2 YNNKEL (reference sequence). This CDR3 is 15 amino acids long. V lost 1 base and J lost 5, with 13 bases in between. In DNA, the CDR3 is TGTGCCAGCAGCCAAGTCCAGGGACTGCAAGATACGCAGTATTTT. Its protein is CASSQVQGLQDTQYF.

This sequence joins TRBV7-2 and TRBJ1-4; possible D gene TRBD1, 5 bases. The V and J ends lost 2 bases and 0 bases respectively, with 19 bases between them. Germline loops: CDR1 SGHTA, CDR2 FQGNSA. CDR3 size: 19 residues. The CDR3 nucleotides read TGTGCCAGCAGCTTACGGGACTTGCTTAGGCCTACAACTAATGAAAAACTGTTTTTT. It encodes CASSLRDLLRPTTNEKLFF.

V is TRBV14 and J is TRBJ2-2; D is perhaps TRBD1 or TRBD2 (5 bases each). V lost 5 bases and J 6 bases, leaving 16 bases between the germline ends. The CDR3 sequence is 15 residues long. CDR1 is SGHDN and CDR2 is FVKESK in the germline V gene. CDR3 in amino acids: CASSVRDGRPGELFF. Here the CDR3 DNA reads TGTGCCAGCAGCGTAAGGGACGGCCGGCCCGGGGAGCTGTTTTTT.

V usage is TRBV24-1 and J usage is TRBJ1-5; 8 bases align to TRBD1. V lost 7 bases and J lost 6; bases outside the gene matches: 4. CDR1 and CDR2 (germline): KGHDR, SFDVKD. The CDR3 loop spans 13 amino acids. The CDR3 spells CATSTGGVQPQHF. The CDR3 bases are TGTGCCACCAGCACAGGGGGAGTTCAGCCCCAGCATTTT.

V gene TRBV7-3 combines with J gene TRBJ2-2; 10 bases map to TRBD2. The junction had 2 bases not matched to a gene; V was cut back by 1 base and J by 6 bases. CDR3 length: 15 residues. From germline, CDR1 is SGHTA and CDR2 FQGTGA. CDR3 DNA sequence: TGTGCCAGCAGCTTAAAAGCGGGGGGGCCCGGGGAGCTGTTTTTT. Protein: CASSLKAGGPGELFF.

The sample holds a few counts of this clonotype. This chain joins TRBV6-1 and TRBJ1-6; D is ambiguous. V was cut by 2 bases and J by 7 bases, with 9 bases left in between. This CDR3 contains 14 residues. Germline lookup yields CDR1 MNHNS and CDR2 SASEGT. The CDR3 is CASSEQVGNSPLHF. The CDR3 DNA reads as TGTGCCAGCAGTGAACAGGTTGGAAATTCACCCCTCCACTTT.

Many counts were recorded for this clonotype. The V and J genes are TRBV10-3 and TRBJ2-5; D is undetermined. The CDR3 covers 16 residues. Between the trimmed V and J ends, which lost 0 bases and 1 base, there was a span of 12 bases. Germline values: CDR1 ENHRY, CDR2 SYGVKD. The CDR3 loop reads CAISESRRTSQETQYF. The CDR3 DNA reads TGTGCCATCAGTGAGTCGCGACGGACCTCCCAAGAGACCCAGTACTTC.

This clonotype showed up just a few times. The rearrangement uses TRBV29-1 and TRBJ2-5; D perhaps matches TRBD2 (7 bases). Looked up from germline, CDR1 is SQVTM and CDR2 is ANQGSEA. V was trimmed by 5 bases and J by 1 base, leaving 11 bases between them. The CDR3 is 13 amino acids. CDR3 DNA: TGCAGCGTTAGGGGGGGGGTCCAAGAGACCCAGTACTTC. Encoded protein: CSVRGGVQETQYF.

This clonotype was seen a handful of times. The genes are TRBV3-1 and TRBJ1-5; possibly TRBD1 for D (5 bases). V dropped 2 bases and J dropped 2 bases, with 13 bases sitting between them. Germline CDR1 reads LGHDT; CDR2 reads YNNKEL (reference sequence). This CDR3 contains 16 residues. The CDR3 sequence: CASSQPGAGGNQPQHF. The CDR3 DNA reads TGTGCCAGCAGCCAACCTGGGGCGGGGGGCAATCAGCCCCAGCATTTT.

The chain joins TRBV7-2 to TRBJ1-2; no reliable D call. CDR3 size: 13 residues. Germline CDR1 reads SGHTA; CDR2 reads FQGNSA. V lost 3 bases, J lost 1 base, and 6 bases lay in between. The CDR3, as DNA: TGTGCCAGCAGCTTCAAGAGTAACTATGGCTACACCTTC. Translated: CASSFKSNYGYTF.

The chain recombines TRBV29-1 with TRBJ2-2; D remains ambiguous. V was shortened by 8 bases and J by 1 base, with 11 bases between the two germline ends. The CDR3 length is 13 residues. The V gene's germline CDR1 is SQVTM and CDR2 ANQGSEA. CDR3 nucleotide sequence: TGCAGCACCCGGGCAGGGAACACCGGGGAGCTGTTTTTT. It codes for CSTRAGNTGELFF.

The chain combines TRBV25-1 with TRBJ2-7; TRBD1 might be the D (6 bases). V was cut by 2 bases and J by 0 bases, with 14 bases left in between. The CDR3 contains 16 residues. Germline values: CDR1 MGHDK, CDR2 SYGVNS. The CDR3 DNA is TGTGCCAGCAGTGAAAACGTTCGGGACAACTCCTACGAGCAGTACTTC. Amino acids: CASSENVRDNSYEQYF.

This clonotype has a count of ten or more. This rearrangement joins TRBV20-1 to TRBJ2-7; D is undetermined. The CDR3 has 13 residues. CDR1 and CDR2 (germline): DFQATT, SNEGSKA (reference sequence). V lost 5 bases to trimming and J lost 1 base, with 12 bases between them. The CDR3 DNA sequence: TGCAGTGCTTACCGGGCCAGATCCTACGAGCAGTACTTC. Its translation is CSAYRARSYEQYF.